These 28 T cell receptor beta chains were all obtained from the same sample, sequenced in a study of blood T cell repertoires in COVID-19. Clones were read by immunoSEQ multiplex PCR, and TCRdb kept only the in-frame ones, dropping some. The data hold some 41,000 clones, with nearly 90% observed a single time. Sequenced: peripheral blood. All receptors come from a man aged 65 to 79 with active COVID-19.

CDR3 sequence (DNA): TGTGCCAGCTCACCTGGGGCAGGGGAAGAGACCCAGTACTTC. It is translated as CASSPGAGEETQYF. V gene TRBV18 combines with J gene TRBJ2-5; D may be TRBD1 (6 bases). Germline V lookup: CDR1 KGHSH, CDR2 LQKENI. The CDR3 extends over 14 amino acids. Trimming took 3 bases from V and 3 from J, leaving 11 bases between them.

This clone was found once. The J gene is TRBJ2-5, the V gene TRBV18, with 13 bases matching TRBD2. This CDR3 has 18 amino acids. V was pared by 3 bases and J by 2 bases, with 9 bases of the junction left unmatched. Germline V CDR1 and CDR2: KGHSH, LQKENI. In DNA form, the CDR3 reads TGTGCCAGCTCACCCGGTTCACTAGCGGGGGGGCAGCAAGAGACCCAGTACTTC. It specifies CASSPGSLAGGQQETQYF.

The V gene is TRBV19, the J gene TRBJ2-2; 9 positions match TRBD2. CDR1 and CDR2 (germline): LNHDA, SQIVND (reference sequence). This CDR3 is built from 15 residues. The ends lost 11 bases at V and 4 bases at J; junction bases unmatched: 11. As DNA, the CDR3 is TGTGCCCGGCGGGCGGGGGGGAGAGTCACCGGGGAGCTGTTTTTT. Its translation: CARRAGGRVTGELFF.

This chain connects TRBV7-8 to TRBJ1-6, with D uncertain. With 5 bases removed from V and 7 bases from J, the gap between germline ends came to 9 bases. Germline V gives CDR1 SGHVS, CDR2 FQNEAQ. There are 13 residues in the CDR3. This CDR3 is CASSNTVNSPLHF. As DNA, the CDR3 is TGTGCCAGCAGCAACACAGTAAATTCACCCCTCCACTTT.

The chain joins TRBV2 to TRBJ1-1; TRBD1 agrees at 7 bases. This CDR3 comprises 14 residues. The J segment lost 4 bases and the V segment lost 7 bases, leaving 9 bases of the junction unmatched. Germline values: CDR1 SNHLY, CDR2 FYNNEI. DNA of the CDR3: TGTGCCAGCACCACGATGACAGGGCGCACTGAAGCTTTCTTT. Its protein product is CASTTMTGRTEAFF.

V is TRBV28 and J is TRBJ1-5; 9 bases are shared with TRBD1. The CDR3 extends over 15 amino acids. The junction had 10 bases not matched to a gene; V was cut back by 6 bases and J by 7 bases. Germline values: CDR1 MDHEN, CDR2 SYDVKM. The CDR3 nucleotides read TGTGCCAGCAGGCTGGACAGGGGAAAGGGCCAGCCCCAGCATTTT. Translating gives CASRLDRGKGQPQHF.

The chain uses TRBV3-1 (or the pseudogene TRBV3-2) and TRBJ2-3, with 7 bases fitting TRBD2. Trimming removed 4 bases from V and 1 base from J; junction bases left unmatched: 5. The CDR3 runs to 15 residues. Germline CDR1 LGHDT, CDR2 YNNKEL (reference sequence). CDR3 loop: CASSPPSGGTDTQYF. DNA of the CDR3: TGTGCCAGCAGCCCTCCTAGCGGAGGCACAGATACGCAGTATTTT.

The chain has TRBV24-1 and TRBJ2-7; D not certain. Trimming removed 4 bases from V and 0 bases from J, with 12 bases in between. Per the germline V gene, CDR1 is KGHDR and CDR2 is SFDVKD. The CDR3 loop spans 15 amino acids. CDR3 sequence: CATSERATHSYEQYF. The CDR3 DNA follows: TGTGCCACCAGTGAAAGAGCGACCCACTCCTACGAGCAGTACTTC.

The rearrangement links TRBV7-3 to TRBJ2-2, with a tentative D call TRBD1 (6 bases). Germline V gives CDR1 SGHTA, CDR2 FQGTGA. The CDR3 extends over 16 amino acids. V was cut by 7 bases and J by 0 bases, with 15 bases left in between. CDR3 loop: CASNLSGVANTGELFF. The CDR3 DNA follows: TGTGCCAGCAACCTCTCAGGGGTGGCGAACACCGGGGAGCTGTTTTTT. Full variable domain (rest looked up from reference TRBV7-3 and TRBJ2-2): GAGVSQTPSNKVTEKGKYVELRCDPISGHTALYWYRQSLGQGPEFLIYFQGTGAADDSGLPNDRFFAVRPEGSVSTLKIQRTERGDSAVYLCASNLSGVANTGELFFGEGSRLTVL.

This clone appeared a single time. The chain joins TRBV3-1 (or the pseudogene TRBV3-2) to TRBJ2-1; 7 bases match TRBD1. Losses at the gene ends were 0 bases for V and 2 bases for J; bases not matched to a gene: 4. This CDR3 comprises 16 residues. Germline V gives CDR1 LGHDT, CDR2 YNNKEL (reference sequence). CDR3 DNA sequence: TGTGCCAGCAGCCAAGAGAGGGGACAGCCCTACAATGAGCAGTTCTTC. Its translation is CASSQERGQPYNEQFF.

This clone was picked up one time. V usage is TRBV10-1 and J usage is TRBJ2-2, with D maybe TRBD2 (6 bases). The germline gives CDR1 WNHNN, CDR2 SYGVQD (reference sequence). The CDR3 contains 15 residues. With 5 bases removed from V and 1 base from J, the gap between germline ends came to 11 bases. The CDR3 sequence is CASSPGTENTGELFF. Written as DNA, the CDR3 is TGCGCCAGCAGTCCCGGGACTGAGAACACCGGGGAGCTGTTTTTT.

This chain joins TRBV6-5 and TRBJ1-3; 9 bases agree with TRBD1. Trimming at V came to 6 bases and at J to 7 bases, leaving 7 bases not matched to a gene. The germline gives CDR1 MNHEY, CDR2 SVGAGI. The length of the CDR3 is 14 residues. This CDR3 is CASRKGQGFNTIYF. The CDR3 DNA reads as TGTGCCAGCAGAAAGGGACAGGGTTTTAACACCATATATTTT.

A remark on this clone: A junction boundary mismatches the germline segment, possibly from a read error. This sequence joins TRBV28 and TRBJ1-3; 9 nucleotides match TRBD1. The CDR3 loop spans 14 amino acids. Germline values: CDR1 MDHEN, CDR2 SYDVKM. CDR3 in amino acids: CASSIPDRGLLKTF. CDR3 nucleotide sequence: TGTGCCAGCAGTATCCCGGACAGGGGTCTTCTCAAGACCTTT.

The chain combines TRBV6-6 with TRBJ1-3, with D unresolved. The CDR3 is made up of 13 amino acids. V was shortened by 8 bases and J by 0 bases, with 8 bases between the two germline ends. Looked up from germline, CDR1 is MNHNY and CDR2 is SVGAGI (reference sequence). Here the CDR3 DNA reads TGTGCCAGCGCCCCCAGCTCTGGAAACACCATATATTTT. It specifies CASAPSSGNTIYF.

The chain carries TRBV5-6 and TRBJ1-2; D gene ambiguous. Trimming removed 1 base at V and 4 bases at J, with 8 bases between. Germline lookup yields CDR1 SGHDT and CDR2 YYEEEE. The CDR3 runs 13 residues. The CDR3 sequence: CASSLTQTYGYTF. CDR3 DNA sequence: TGTGCCAGCAGCTTGACACAGACCTATGGCTACACCTTC.

The chain employs TRBV18 and TRBJ2-3, with 8 positions matching TRBD2. J was trimmed by 4 bases and V by 3 bases; bases with no gene match: 6. The CDR3 runs to 15 residues. Germline CDR1 KGHSH, CDR2 LQKENI. In DNA, the CDR3 is TGTGCCAGCTCACCTCGGGGGGGCGAGGCAGATACGCAGTATTTT. It yields the protein CASSPRGGEADTQYF.

The V gene is TRBV3-1 (or the pseudogene TRBV3-2), the J gene TRBJ1-2, with a possible D match to TRBD1 (5 bases). Per the germline V gene, CDR1 is LGHDT and CDR2 is YNNKEL (reference sequence). There are 15 residues in the CDR3. V was clipped by 3 bases and J by 4 bases, with 15 bases between them. Here the CDR3 DNA reads TGTGCCAGCAGCCATCGGGCAGGGTCCCCCTATGGCTACACCTTC. Its protein is CASSHRAGSPYGYTF.

The rearrangement joins TRBV3-1 (or the pseudogene TRBV3-2) to TRBJ2-5; 7 bases match TRBD2. J gave up 1 base and V 6 bases, and 8 bases lay outside the gene matches. CDR3 size: 15 residues. Germline CDR1 is LGHDT and CDR2 is YNNKEL (reference sequence). For the CDR3, the DNA is TGTGCCAGCAGTCCAGCGGGGATTCTCCAAGAGACCCAGTACTTC. It codes for CASSPAGILQETQYF.

The chain couples TRBV7-9 to TRBJ2-1, with TRBD2 matching over 8 bases. CDR3 length: 15 amino acids. Trimming took 5 bases from V and 10 from J; bases not matched to a gene: 13. Looked up from germline, CDR1 is SEHNR and CDR2 is FQNEAQ (reference sequence). As DNA, the CDR3 is TGTGCCAGCAGCCTCACTAGCGGTGCCTTGGGGGAGCAGTTCTTC. Translated: CASSLTSGALGEQFF.

The chain couples TRBV29-1 to TRBJ1-1, with D hard to call. Germline values: CDR1 SQVTM, CDR2 ANQGSEA. The CDR3 covers 13 residues. Trimming stripped 7 bases from V and 1 base from J, with 13 bases between. CDR3 region: CSATTTWNTEAFF. The CDR3 DNA reads as TGCAGCGCTACGACAACGTGGAACACTGAAGCTTTCTTT.

This clone was seen just once. The chain recombines TRBV4-1 with TRBJ1-5; D is ambiguous. CDR3 length: 14 amino acids. Germline CDR1 and CDR2: MGHRA and YSYEKL. V dropped 1 base and J dropped 7 bases, with 11 bases sitting between them. CDR3: CASSQAEGGQPQHF. CDR3 in DNA: TGCGCCAGCAGCCAAGCGGAGGGTGGCCAGCCCCAGCATTTT.

V is TRBV6-2 or TRBV6-3 and J is TRBJ2-5; possible D gene TRBD2, 7 bases. Trimming took off 7 bases at V and 1 base at J, with 16 bases between the two ends. The CDR3 contains 15 residues. Germline V gene sequence: CDR1 MNHEY, CDR2 SVGEGT. CDR3 nucleotides: TGTGCCAGCACCCCGAGGGGGGGGCCCCAAGAGACCCAGTACTTC. It specifies CASTPRGGPQETQYF.

V and J are TRBV7-8 and TRBJ1-5; TRBD1 agrees at 9 bases. Trimming removed 1 base from V and 6 bases from J; junction bases left unmatched: 4. This CDR3 region has 15 residues. Germline V gene sequence: CDR1 SGHVS, CDR2 FQNEAQ. The CDR3 protein is CASSLGTGDGQPQHF. In DNA, the CDR3 is TGTGCCAGCAGCTTAGGGACAGGGGATGGTCAGCCCCAGCATTTT.

The chain uses TRBV7-2 and TRBJ1-1, with D unresolved. The CDR3 length is 14 residues. V lost 0 bases and J 2 bases, leaving 7 bases between the germline ends. Per germline, CDR1 SGHTA and CDR2 FQGNSA. The CDR3 bases are TGTGCCAGCAGCTTAGCGCAGGCTAACACTGAAGCTTTCTTT. Protein: CASSLAQANTEAFF.

V usage is TRBV11-2 and J usage is TRBJ2-7; TRBD2 is a possible D gene (7 bases). Germline V gene sequence: CDR1 SGHAT, CDR2 FQNNGV. With 0 bases removed from V and 2 bases from J, the gap between germline ends came to 8 bases. This CDR3 has 14 residues. The CDR3 loop reads CASSLERGPYEQYF. The CDR3 region has the DNA TGTGCCAGCAGCTTAGAGCGGGGGCCCTACGAGCAGTACTTC.

This clone came up a few times. This rearrangement joins TRBV5-1 to TRBJ1-6, with D perhaps TRBD1 (6 bases). The CDR3 is 13 residues long. Germline V gene lookup returns CDR1 SGHRS and CDR2 YFSETQ. V was shortened by 4 bases and J by 7 bases, with 9 bases between the two germline ends. The CDR3 reads CASSSGQNSPLHF. CDR3 bases: TGCGCCAGCAGCAGCGGACAGAATTCACCCCTCCACTTT. The entire variable domain, with the rest obtained from reference TRBV5-1 and TRBJ1-6, is as follows: KAGVTQTPRYLIKTRGQQVTLSCSPISGHRSVSWYQQTPGQGLQFLFEYFSETQRNKGNFPGRFSGRQFSNSRSEMNVSTLELGDSALYLCASSSGQNSPLHFGNGTRLTVT.

This chain joins TRBV6-5 and TRBJ1-1; no clear D. CDR3 length equals 14 residues. The V gene lost 7 bases and the J gene lost 0 bases, with 12 bases spanning the gap. Germline V gene data show CDR1 as MNHEY and CDR2 as SVGAGI. As DNA, the CDR3 is TGTGCCAGCACCCCAGGTGTCCTGAACACTGAAGCTTTCTTT. Residues: CASTPGVLNTEAFF.

The V gene is TRBV7-2, the J gene TRBJ2-3, with D maybe TRBD1 (6 bases). Germline V gene lookup returns CDR1 SGHTA and CDR2 FQGNSA. V was trimmed by 6 bases and J by 0 bases, leaving 10 bases between them. CDR3 size: 14 residues. The CDR3 reads CASRRDTSTDTQYF. The CDR3 DNA follows: TGTGCCAGCAGAAGGGACACGAGCACAGATACGCAGTATTTT.